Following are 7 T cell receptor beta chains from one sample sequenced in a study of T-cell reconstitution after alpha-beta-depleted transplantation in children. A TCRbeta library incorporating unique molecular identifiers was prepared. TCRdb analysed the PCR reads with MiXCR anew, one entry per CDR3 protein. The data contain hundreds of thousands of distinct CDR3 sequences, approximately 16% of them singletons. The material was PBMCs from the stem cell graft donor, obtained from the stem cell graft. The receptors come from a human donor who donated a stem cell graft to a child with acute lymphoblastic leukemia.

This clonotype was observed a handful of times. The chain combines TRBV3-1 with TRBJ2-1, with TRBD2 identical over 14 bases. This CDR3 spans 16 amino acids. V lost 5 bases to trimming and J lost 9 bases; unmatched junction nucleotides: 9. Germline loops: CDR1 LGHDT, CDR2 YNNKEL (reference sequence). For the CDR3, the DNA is TGTGCCAGCAGCAATGTGGGACTAGCGGGAGTACTTGAGCAGTTCTTC. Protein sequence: CASSNVGLAGVLEQFF.

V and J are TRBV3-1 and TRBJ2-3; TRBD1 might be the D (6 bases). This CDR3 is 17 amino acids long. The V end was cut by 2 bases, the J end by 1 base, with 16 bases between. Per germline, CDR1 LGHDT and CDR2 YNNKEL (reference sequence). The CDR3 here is CASSQPQGTRGTDTQYF. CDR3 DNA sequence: TGTGCCAGCAGCCAACCCCAGGGGACCCGGGGCACAGATACGCAGTATTTT.

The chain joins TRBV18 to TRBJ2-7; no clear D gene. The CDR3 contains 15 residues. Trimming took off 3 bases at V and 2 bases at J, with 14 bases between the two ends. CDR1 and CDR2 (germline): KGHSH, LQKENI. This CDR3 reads CASSPRHVLPYEQYF. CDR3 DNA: TGTGCCAGCTCACCGCGACATGTTCTCCCCTACGAGCAGTACTTC.

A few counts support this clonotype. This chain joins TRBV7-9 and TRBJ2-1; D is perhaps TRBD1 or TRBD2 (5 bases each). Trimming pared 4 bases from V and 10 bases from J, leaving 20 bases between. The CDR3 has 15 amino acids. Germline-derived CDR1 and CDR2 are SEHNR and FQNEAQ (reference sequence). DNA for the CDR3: TGTGCCAGCAGCTCCCTGCAGGGACCCGCGTTGGAGCAGTTCTTC. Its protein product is CASSSLQGPALEQFF.

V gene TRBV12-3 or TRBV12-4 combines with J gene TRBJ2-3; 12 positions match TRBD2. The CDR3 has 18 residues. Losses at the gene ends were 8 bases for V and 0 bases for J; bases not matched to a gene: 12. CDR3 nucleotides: TGTGCCAGCCACTTACTAGCGGGAGGCCCGCTTAGCACAGATACGCAGTATTTT. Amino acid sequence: CASHLLAGGPLSTDTQYF.

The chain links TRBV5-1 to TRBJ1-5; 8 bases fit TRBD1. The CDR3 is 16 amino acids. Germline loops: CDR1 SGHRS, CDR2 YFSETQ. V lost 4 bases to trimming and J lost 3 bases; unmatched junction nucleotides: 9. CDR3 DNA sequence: TGCGCCAGCAGCCCGGGAGACAGGGGTGACAATCAGCCCCAGCATTTT. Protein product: CASSPGDRGDNQPQHF.

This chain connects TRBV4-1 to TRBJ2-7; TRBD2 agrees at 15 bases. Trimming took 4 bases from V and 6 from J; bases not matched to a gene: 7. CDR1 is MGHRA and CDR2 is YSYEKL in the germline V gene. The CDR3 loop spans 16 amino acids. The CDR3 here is CASSPGLAGGRGEQYF. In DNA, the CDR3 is TGCGCCAGCAGCCCGGGACTAGCGGGAGGCAGAGGCGAGCAGTACTTC.